This T cell receptor (beta chain) was captured in a study of T-cell reconstitution after alpha-beta-depleted transplantation in children. The J segment lost 3 bases and the V segment lost 3 bases, leaving 14 bases of the junction unmatched. The length of the CDR3 is 17 residues. Germline CDR1 is SGHDN and CDR2 is FVKESK. Unique molecular identifiers were built into the TCRbeta library. One entry per CDR3 protein, called by TCRdb with MiXCR from the PCR reads. The sample holds about 400,000 distinct CDR3 sequences, about a fifth seen once. The rearrangement uses TRBV14 and TRBJ2-7, with 7 bases matching TRBD2. The sequence was obtained from a human donor who donated a stem cell graft to a child with acute myeloid leukemia. The starting material was PBMCs from the stem cell graft donor, obtained from the stem cell graft. CDR3 sequence (DNA): TGTGCCAGCAGCCACGATGGAGCCCGGGACTACCTCTACGAGCAGTACTTC. This gives the protein CASSHDGARDYLYEQYF.